Ten or more counts support the clone carrying this T cell receptor (beta chain). The authors built TCR beta libraries using iRepertoire HTBI primers and Arm-PCR of CDR3 regions. TCRdb re-analysed the multiplex PCR reads in MiXCR, keeping a single row per CDR3 protein. The data hold some 460,000 distinct CDR3 sequences, with about 17% observed a single time. Time point reported: newly diagnosed GD, antithyroid drugs for less than 3 months. Construction of the TCR library relied on RNA isolated from PBMCs. The record originates from a study of regulatory T cells in long-lasting Graves disease. Separately, the same data were catalogued under a study of T cells in Graves' hyperthyroidism and ophthalmopathy.

The sequenced sample was peripheral blood mononuclear cells (PBMCs), obtained at new diagnosis, from a patient treated with antithyroid drugs. The sequence was collected from a man aged 40-49 years with Graves disease.

CDR3 nucleotide sequence: TGTGCCAGCTCACCATCAATGAGCGACAATGAGCAGTTCTTC. It translates to CASSPSMSDNEQFF. The rearrangement joins TRBV18 to TRBJ2-1; D not certain. CDR1 is KGHSH and CDR2 is LQKENI in the germline V gene. Trimming removed 2 bases from V and 5 bases from J, with 10 bases in between. This CDR3 region has 14 residues. The full variable domain, in which reference TRBV18 and TRBJ2-1 provide the parts outside the CDR3, is NAGVMQNPRHLVRRRGQEARLRCSPMKGHSHVYWYRQLPEEGLKFMVYLQKENIIDESGMPKERFSAEFPKEGPSILRIQQVVRGDSAAYFCASSPSMSDNEQFFGPGTRLTVL.